A few counts support the clone carrying this T cell receptor beta chain. The data are from a study of blood T cell repertoires in COVID-19. On the study more broadly: The United States, Italy and Spain supplied acute and convalescent COVID-19 samples.

Trimming cost V 5 bases and J 2 bases; bases outside gene matches: 7. From germline, CDR1 is LNHDA and CDR2 SQIVND (reference sequence). CDR3 length equals 15 residues. Repertoires were generated with immunoSEQ multiplex PCR, while TCRdb's copy carries only in-frame clones and drops some. The sample holds 400,000 to 450,000 clones; roughly 89% are singletons and the top ten take around 0.92%. The origin of this receptor is a man in his late teens or twenties with COVID-19, enrolled during active disease. The chain carries TRBV19 and TRBJ2-7; 9 nucleotides agree with TRBD1. The sequencing input was peripheral blood. DNA of the CDR3: TGTGCCAGTAGTGGCAGACAGGGGGGCACCTACGAGCAGTACTTC. Its translation: CASSGRQGGTYEQYF.